This is a list of T cell receptor beta chains from one sample in a study of cytomegalovirus exposure and HLA in healthy donors. TCRdb's copy holds only in-frame clones and misses some; the assay was immunoSEQ multiplex PCR. The data contain more than 90,000 clones, 70% to 90% of them seen just once; the ten biggest clones take up more than 1.5%. Material for sequencing was PBMCs. Every receptor here comes from a man in his late teens or twenties in good health and CMV-seronegative. The CDR3 runs from the conserved cysteine through the conserved F or W. A D gene is named only where the DNA matches it firmly. Clone size, where shown, is once, few, many, or a class for clones that have expanded.

clone size,J gene,V gene,D gene,CDR3 DNA,CDR3 protein
NA,TRBJ2-1,TRBV27,NA,TGTGCCAGCAGCCTGGATCAGGGGCGTAATCAGTTCTTC,CASSLDQGRNQFF
NA,TRBJ1-6,TRBV5-1,NA,TGCGCCAGCAGCTTGTTCCAGCCACAGGATTCACCCCTCCACTTT,CASSLFQPQDSPLHF
NA,TRBJ2-1,TRBV14,NA,TGTGCCAGCAGCCAAGATCAAAGCGACTCCTACAATGAGCAGTTCTTC,CASSQDQSDSYNEQFF
NA,TRBJ2-7,TRBV9,TRBD1,TGTGCCAGCAGTAACGACGGTTCGACAGGGCGAGAGCAGTACTTC,CASSNDGSTGREQYF
NA,TRBJ2-3,TRBV9,TRBD2,TGTGCCAGCAGCGTAGGTCGGTTAGCGGGGGGCACAGATACGCAGTATTTT,CASSVGRLAGGTDTQYF
NA,TRBJ2-7,TRBV10-1,TRBD1,TGCGCCACCCAGGGGGCAGGCTACGAGCAGTACTTC,CATQGAGYEQYF
NA,TRBJ2-2,TRBV6-1,TRBD1,TGTGCCAGCAGTGGAGAAGACAGGGTGGGGACCGGGGAGCTGTTTTTT,CASSGEDRVGTGELFF
NA,TRBJ2-7,TRBV2,NA,TGTGCCAGCACCTACAGGGCATACGAGCAGTACTTC,CASTYRAYEQYF
NA,TRBJ1-5,TRBV12-5,TRBD1,TGTGCTAGTGGTTTGGTAGGGACAGGGGGCGTCTATCAGCCCCAGCATTTT,CASGLVGTGGVYQPQHF
NA,TRBJ1-1,TRBV28,NA,TGTGCCAGCAGTTCGGCCGGGACATCTTATGAAGCTTTCTTT,CASSSAGTSYEAFF
NA,TRBJ1-2,TRBV29-1,NA,TGCAGCGTGCTACGGGAGTCTAACTATGGCTACACCTTC,CSVLRESNYGYTF
NA,TRBJ2-5,TRBV18,NA,TGTGCCAGCTCTCCGAAGAATGGACTAATCGAAGAGACCCAGTACTTC,CASSPKNGLIEETQYF
NA,TRBJ1-5,TRBV5-6,NA,TGTGCCAGCAGCAAAACTCAGGGGCTAGGCAATCAGCCCCAGCATTTT,CASSKTQGLGNQPQHF
NA,TRBJ2-1,TRBV19,TRBD1,TGTGCCAGTAGTTTCGCCGGGACAGGGACCGTTGGGGAGTTCTTC,CASSFAGTGTVGEFF
NA,TRBJ2-7,TRBV6-5,NA,TGTGCCAGCAGGCCTCGGGACTCCCCCTACGAGCAGTACTTC,CASRPRDSPYEQYF
NA,TRBJ2-7,TRBV4-2,TRBD2,TGTGCCAGCAGCCCCTCGGGTTCGAGCGGGAGCTCCTACGAGCAGTACTTC,CASSPSGSSGSSYEQYF
NA,TRBJ1-1,TRBV28,NA,TGTGCCAGCAGTCTCAACACTCAGGGAACCTACACTGAAGCTTTCTTT,CASSLNTQGTYTEAFF
few,TRBJ2-7,TRBV28,NA,TGTGCCAGCAGCGGACAGTTATACGAGCAGTACTTC,CASSGQLYEQYF
NA,TRBJ2-7,TRBV28,TRBD1,TGTGCCAGCAGCCGTGGGACAGGAGGATATCTACGTGCCTACGAGCAGTACTTC,CASSRGTGGYLRAYEQYF